These 4 T cell receptor beta chains originate from one sample sequenced in a study of control samples from healthy donors and cancer patients. The method was immunoSEQ multiplex PCR; TCRdb's version includes in-frame clones alone and lacks a portion of them. The sample includes 80,000 or so clones, 85% to 95% seen only once; the top ten take about 6%. Sequencing was performed on blood. These TCRs come from a middle-aged woman in good health.

V usage is TRBV19 and J usage is TRBJ1-2; no definite D call. The germline gives CDR1 LNHDA, CDR2 SQIVND (reference sequence). The CDR3 loop spans 14 amino acids. Trimming took off 7 bases at V and 1 base at J, with 13 bases between the two ends. The CDR3 DNA follows: TGTGCCAGTACCCCTGACGGTAATAACTATGGCTACACCTTC. This sequence encodes CASTPDGNNYGYTF. Combining the CDR3 with reference TRBV19 and TRBJ1-2 gives the whole variable domain DGGITQSPKYLFRKEGQNVTLSCEQNLNHDAMYWYRQDPGQGLRLIYYSQIVNDFQKGDIAEGYSVSREKKESFPLTVTSAQKNPTAFYLCASTPDGNNYGYTFGSGTRLTVV.

This rearrangement joins TRBV27 to TRBJ2-3, with D perhaps matching TRBD2 (5 bases). V lost 2 bases, J lost 3 bases, and 15 bases lay in between. CDR1 MNHEY and CDR2 SMNVEV come from the germline V gene (reference sequence). This CDR3 comprises 16 residues. The CDR3, as DNA: TGTGCCAGCAGTTTAGGCCCCGGACTGGAAACAGATACGCAGTATTTT. The encoded protein is CASSLGPGLETDTQYF.

The V call is TRBV4-1, the J call TRBJ2-7, with D hard to call. This CDR3 spans 14 amino acids. With 2 bases removed from V and 1 base from J, the gap between germline ends came to 9 bases. Germline lookup yields CDR1 MGHRA and CDR2 YSYEKL. The CDR3 sequence is CASSQPGESYEQYF. The CDR3, as DNA: TGCGCCAGCAGCCAACCGGGCGAATCCTACGAGCAGTACTTC.

The count of this clone is one. This chain joins TRBV27 and TRBJ2-1; no clear D gene. V lost 8 bases and J 3 bases, leaving 14 bases between the germline ends. The CDR3 is 14 residues long. The germline CDR1 and CDR2 sequences are MNHEY and SMNVEV (reference sequence). CDR3 sequence (DNA): TGTGCCAGCTCCCCAGACCCCCTCTACAATGAGCAGTTCTTC. It codes for CASSPDPLYNEQFF.